A single sample gave rise to the 2 T cell receptor beta chains below, sequenced in a study of blood T cells in healthy people across ages. A J-beta primer mix and a sample-barcoded 5' primer were used in a second PCR of roughly 6 to 11 cycles. Via MiXCR, TCRdb re-called the 5' RACE reads, giving one row per CDR3 protein. In the table there are 1.2 million to 1.5 million distinct CDR3 sequences, about 40% of which are singletons. Source material: blood. These receptors originate from a woman aged 18-35 years in good health.

The chain employs TRBV7-9 and TRBJ1-3, with D unresolved. Per germline, CDR1 SEHNR and CDR2 FQNEAQ (reference sequence). Trimming pared 2 bases from V and 4 bases from J, leaving 9 bases between. The CDR3 contains 14 residues. The CDR3 region is CASSLSQIGNTIYF. CDR3 bases: TGTGCCAGCAGCTTAAGTCAGATCGGAAACACCATATATTTT.

Many counts were recorded for this clonotype. The V gene is TRBV10-3, the J gene TRBJ2-1; 9 bases map to TRBD2. Germline V gene sequence: CDR1 ENHRY, CDR2 SYGVKD. V gave up 4 bases and J gave up 0 bases; unmatched junction bases: 4. There are 16 residues in the CDR3. In nucleotides, the CDR3 is TGTGCCATCAGTGTGAGCGGGGGGAGCTCCTACAATGAGCAGTTCTTC. Protein sequence: CAISVSGGSSYNEQFF.